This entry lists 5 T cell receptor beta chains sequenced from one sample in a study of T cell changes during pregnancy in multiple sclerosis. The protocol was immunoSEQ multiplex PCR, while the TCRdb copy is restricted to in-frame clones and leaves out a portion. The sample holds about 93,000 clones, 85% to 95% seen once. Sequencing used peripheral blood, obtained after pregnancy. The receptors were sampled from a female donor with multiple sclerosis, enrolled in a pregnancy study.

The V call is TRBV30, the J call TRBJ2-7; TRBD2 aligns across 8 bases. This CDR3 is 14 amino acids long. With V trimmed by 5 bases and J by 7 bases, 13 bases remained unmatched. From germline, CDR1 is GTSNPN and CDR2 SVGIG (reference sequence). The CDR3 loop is CAWLTGLGPGEQYF. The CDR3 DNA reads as TGTGCCTGGCTTACGGGACTAGGACCGGGGGAGCAGTACTTC. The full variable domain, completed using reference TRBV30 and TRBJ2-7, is SQTIHQWPATLVQPVGSPLSLECTVEGTSNPNLYWYRQAAGRGLQLLFYSVGIGQISSEVPQNLSASRPQDRQFILSSKKLLLSDSGFYLCAWLTGLGPGEQYFGPGTRLTVT.

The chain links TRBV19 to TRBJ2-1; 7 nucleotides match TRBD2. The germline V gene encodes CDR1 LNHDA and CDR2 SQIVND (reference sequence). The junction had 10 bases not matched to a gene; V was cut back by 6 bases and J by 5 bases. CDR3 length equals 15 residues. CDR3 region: CASRSGGGFDNEQFF. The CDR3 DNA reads TGTGCCAGTAGGTCCGGGGGAGGGTTCGACAATGAGCAGTTCTTC.

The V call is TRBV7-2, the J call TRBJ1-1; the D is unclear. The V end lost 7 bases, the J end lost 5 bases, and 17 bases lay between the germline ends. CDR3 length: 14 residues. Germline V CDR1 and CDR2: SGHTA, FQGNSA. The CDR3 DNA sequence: TGTGCCAGCACCTTGGGCGAACCGGCGACTGAAGCTTTCTTT. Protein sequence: CASTLGEPATEAFF.

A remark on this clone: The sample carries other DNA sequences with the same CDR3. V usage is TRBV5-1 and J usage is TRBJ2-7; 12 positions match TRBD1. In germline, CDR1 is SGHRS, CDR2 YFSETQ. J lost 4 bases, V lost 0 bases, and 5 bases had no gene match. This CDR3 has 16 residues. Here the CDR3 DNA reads TGCGCCAGCAGCTTGGCTTTGGGACAGGGGGCTTACGAGCAGTACTTC. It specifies CASSLALGQGAYEQYF.

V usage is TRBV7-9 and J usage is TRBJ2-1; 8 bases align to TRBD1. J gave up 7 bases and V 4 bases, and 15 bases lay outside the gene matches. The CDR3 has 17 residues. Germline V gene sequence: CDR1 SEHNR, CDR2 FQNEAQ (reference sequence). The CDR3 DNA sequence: TGTGCCAGCAGCTACCGGCGGACAGGGAAGGCAGTTAATGAGCAGTTCTTC. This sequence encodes CASSYRRTGKAVNEQFF.